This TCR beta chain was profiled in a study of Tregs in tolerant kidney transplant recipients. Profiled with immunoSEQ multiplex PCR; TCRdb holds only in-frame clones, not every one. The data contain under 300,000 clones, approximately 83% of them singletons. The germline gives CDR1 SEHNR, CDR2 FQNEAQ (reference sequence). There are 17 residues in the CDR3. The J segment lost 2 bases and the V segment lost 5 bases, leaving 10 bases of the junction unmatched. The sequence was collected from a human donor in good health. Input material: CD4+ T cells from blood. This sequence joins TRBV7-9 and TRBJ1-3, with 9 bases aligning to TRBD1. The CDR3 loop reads CASSPRDRVRPGNTIYF. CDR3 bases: TGTGCCAGCAGCCCAAGGGACAGGGTTAGACCTGGAAACACCATATATTTT.